The source of this T cell receptor (beta chain) is a study of T cells in Graves' hyperthyroidism and ophthalmopathy. General study results and limits: In simple terms, a model built on 13 V-J features told ophthalmopathy apart from stable hyperthyroidism.

TCR beta CDR3 region amplification was performed from RNA transcripts. HTBI primers drove first-round RT-PCR of the TCR CDR3. TCRdb reprocessed the multiplex PCR reads via MiXCR and lists one record per CDR3 protein. The sample records roughly 510,000 distinct CDR3 sequences, 40% to 50% being singletons. With regard to this clonotype: Its target is not known.

V dropped 10 bases and J dropped 2 bases, with 18 bases sitting between them. Germline-derived CDR1 and CDR2 are ENHRY and SYGVKD. This CDR3 spans 16 amino acids. This clonotype was sampled from an adult woman with Graves' disease, either hyperthyroidism or ophthalmopathy (not recorded which). Sequencing was done on a sample of peripheral blood or thyroid tissue (not recorded which). This chain connects TRBV10-3 to TRBJ2-6; D perhaps matches TRBD1 (5 bases). CDR3 protein: CATQPGITTGANVLTF. DNA for the CDR3: TGTGCCACCCAACCAGGGATCACTACTGGGGCCAACGTCCTGACTTTC.